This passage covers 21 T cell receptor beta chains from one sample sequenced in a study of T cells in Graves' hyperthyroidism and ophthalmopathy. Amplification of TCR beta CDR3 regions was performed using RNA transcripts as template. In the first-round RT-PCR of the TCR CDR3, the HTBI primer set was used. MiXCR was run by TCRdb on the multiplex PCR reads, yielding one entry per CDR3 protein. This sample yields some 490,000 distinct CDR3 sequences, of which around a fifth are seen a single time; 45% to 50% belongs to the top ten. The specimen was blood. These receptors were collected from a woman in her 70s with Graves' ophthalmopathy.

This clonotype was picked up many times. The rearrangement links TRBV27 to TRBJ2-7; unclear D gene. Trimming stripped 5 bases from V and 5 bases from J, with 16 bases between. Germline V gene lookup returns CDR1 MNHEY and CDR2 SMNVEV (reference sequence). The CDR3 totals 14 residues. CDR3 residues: CASSKWSGVHEQYF. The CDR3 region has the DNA TGTGCCAGCAGTAAGTGGTCAGGCGTACACGAGCAGTACTTC.

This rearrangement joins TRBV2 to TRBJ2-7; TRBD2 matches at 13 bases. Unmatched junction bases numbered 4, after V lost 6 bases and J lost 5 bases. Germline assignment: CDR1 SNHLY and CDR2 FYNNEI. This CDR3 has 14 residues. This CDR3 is CASRETSGRHEQYF. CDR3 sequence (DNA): TGTGCCAGCAGGGAGACTAGCGGGAGGCACGAGCAGTACTTC.

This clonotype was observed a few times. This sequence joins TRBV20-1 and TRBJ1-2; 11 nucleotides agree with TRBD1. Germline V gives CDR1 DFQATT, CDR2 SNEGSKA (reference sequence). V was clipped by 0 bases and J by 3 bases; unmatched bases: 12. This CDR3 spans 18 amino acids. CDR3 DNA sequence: TGCAGTGCTAGAGATCGCAGGACAGGGGGCCTTTCTTACTATGGCTACACCTTC. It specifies CSARDRRTGGLSYYGYTF.

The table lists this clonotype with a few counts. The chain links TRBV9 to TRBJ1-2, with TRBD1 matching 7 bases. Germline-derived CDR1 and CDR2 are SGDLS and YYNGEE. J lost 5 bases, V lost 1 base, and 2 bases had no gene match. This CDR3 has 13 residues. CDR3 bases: TGTGCCAGCAGCGTACGGGACAGATATGGCTACACCTTC. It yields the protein CASSVRDRYGYTF.

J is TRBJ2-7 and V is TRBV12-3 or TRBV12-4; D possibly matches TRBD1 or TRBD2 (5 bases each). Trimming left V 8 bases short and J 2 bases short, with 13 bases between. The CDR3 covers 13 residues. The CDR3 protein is CASSRTGPYEQYF. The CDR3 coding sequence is TGTGCCAGCTCCCGGACGGGACCCTACGAGCAGTACTTC.

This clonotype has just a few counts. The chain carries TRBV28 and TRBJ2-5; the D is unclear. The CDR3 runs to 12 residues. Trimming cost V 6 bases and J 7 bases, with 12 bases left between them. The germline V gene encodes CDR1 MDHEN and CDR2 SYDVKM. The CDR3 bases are TGTGCCAGCAGCCCCCCTCCGGGGACCCAGTACTTC. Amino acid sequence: CASSPPPGTQYF.

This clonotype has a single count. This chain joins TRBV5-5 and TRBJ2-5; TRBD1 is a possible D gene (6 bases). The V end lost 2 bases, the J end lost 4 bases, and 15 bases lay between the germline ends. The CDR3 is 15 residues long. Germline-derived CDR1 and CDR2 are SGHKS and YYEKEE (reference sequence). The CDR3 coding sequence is TGTGCCAGCAGCTTAGAGACAGGTTTGCGAGAGACCCAGTACTTC. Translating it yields CASSLETGLRETQYF.

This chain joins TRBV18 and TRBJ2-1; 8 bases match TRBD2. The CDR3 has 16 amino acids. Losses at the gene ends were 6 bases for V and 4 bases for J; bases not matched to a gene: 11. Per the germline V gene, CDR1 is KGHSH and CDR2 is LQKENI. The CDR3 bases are TGTGCCAGCTCCCCCTCAGGACGCGGGGGGTACAATGAGCAGTTCTTC. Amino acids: CASSPSGRGGYNEQFF.

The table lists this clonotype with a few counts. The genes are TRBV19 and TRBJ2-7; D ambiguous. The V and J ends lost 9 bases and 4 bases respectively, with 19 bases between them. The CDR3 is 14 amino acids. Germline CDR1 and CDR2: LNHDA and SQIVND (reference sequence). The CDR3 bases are TGTGCCAGCCCAGACGAGGACCAAGTGTACGAGCAGTACTTC. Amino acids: CASPDEDQVYEQYF.

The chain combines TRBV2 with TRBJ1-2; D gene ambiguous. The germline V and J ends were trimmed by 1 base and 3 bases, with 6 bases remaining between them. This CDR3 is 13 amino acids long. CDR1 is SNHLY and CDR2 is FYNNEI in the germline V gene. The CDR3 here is CASSEEVYYGYTF. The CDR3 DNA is TGTGCCAGCAGTGAAGAGGTGTACTATGGCTACACCTTC.

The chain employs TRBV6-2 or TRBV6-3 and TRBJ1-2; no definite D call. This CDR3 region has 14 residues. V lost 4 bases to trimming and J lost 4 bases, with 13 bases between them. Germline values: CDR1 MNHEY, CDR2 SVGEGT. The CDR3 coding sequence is TGTGCCAGCAGTTTGTTCCAGGACGGCTATGGCTACACCTTC. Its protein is CASSLFQDGYGYTF.

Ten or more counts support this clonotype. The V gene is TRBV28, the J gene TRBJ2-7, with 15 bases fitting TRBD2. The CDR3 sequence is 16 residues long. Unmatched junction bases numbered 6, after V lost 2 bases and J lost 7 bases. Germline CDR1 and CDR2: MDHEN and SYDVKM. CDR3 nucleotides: TGTGCCAGCAGTTTAGGACTAGCGGGAGGGCCGTTTGAGCAGTACTTC. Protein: CASSLGLAGGPFEQYF. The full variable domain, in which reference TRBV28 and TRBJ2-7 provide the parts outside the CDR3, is DVKVTQSSRYLVKRTGEKVFLECVQDMDHENMFWYRQDPGLGLRLIYFSYDVKMKEKGDIPEGYSVSREKKERFSLILESASTNQTSMYLCASSLGLAGGPFEQYFGPGTRLTVT.

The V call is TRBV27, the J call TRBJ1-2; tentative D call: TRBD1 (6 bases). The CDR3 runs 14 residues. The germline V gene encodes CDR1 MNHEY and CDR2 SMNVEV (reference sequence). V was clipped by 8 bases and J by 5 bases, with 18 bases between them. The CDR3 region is CASHGGGGLYGYTF. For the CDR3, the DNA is TGTGCCAGCCACGGGGGCGGGGGGTTATATGGCTACACCTTC.

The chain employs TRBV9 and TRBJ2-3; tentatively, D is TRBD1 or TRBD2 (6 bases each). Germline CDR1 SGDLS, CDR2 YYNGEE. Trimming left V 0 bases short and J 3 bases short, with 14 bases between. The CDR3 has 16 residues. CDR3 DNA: TGTGCCAGCAGCGTAGAGGGGGGAGGTGAGACAGATACGCAGTATTTT. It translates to CASSVEGGGETDTQYF.

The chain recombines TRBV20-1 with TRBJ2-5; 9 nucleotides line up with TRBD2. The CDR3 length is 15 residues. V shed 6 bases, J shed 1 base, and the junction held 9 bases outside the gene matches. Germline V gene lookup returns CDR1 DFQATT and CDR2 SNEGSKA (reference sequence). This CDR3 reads CSALAAAGGQETQYF. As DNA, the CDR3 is TGCAGTGCCTTGGCGGCAGCGGGGGGCCAAGAGACCCAGTACTTC.

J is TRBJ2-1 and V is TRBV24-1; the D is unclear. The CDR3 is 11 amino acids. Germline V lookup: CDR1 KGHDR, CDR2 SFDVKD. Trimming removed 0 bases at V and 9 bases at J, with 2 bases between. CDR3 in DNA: TGTGCCACCAGTGATTTGGTTGAGCAGTTCTTC. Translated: CATSDLVEQFF.

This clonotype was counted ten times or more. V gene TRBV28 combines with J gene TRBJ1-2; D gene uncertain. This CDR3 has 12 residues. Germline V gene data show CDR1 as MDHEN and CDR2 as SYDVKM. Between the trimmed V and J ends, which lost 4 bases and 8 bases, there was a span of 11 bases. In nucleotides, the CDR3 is TGTGCCAGCAGTTCCGCGGTTGAGGGCTACACCTTC. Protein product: CASSSAVEGYTF.

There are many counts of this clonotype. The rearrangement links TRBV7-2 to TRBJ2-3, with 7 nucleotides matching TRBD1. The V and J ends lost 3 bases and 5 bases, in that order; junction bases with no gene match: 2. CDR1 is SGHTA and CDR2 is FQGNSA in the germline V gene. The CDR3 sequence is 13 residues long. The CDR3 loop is CASSFNRGDTQYF. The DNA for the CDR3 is TGTGCCAGCAGCTTTAACAGGGGAGATACGCAGTATTTT.

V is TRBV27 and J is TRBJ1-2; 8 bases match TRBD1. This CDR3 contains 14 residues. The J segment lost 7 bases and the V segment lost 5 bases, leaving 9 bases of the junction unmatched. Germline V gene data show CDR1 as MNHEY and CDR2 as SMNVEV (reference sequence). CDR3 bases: TGTGCCAGCAGTCCAGGGGGCAAAAGTAGTGGCTACACCTTC. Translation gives CASSPGGKSSGYTF.

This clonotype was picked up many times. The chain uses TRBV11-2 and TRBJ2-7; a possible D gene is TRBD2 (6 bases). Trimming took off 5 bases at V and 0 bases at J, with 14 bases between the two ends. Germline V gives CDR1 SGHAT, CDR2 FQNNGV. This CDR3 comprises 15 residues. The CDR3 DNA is TGTGCCAGCAGCCGTCCCGGGGGTCGCTCCTACGAGCAGTACTTC. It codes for CASSRPGGRSYEQYF.

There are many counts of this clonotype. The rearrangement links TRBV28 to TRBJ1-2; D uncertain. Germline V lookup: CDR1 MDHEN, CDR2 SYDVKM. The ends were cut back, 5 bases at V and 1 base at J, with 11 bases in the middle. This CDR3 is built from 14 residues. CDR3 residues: CASSTRGINYGYTF. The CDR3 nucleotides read TGTGCCAGCAGTACACGAGGCATTAACTATGGCTACACCTTC.